This T cell receptor beta chain was sequenced for a study of blood T cell repertoires in COVID-19. Clones were read by immunoSEQ multiplex PCR, and TCRdb kept only the in-frame ones, dropping some. In the table there are a few hundred thousand clones, 70% to 90% of which are singletons. Germline CDR1 is SGHAT and CDR2 is FQNNGV. The CDR3 sequence is 15 residues long. V was pared by 6 bases and J by 1 base, with 15 bases between. The genes are TRBV11-2 and TRBJ2-5; the D gene is possibly TRBD2 (7 bases). The sequenced sample was peripheral blood. The receptor was isolated from a human donor in a cohort sampled during active COVID-19. CDR3 nucleotide sequence: TGTGCCAGCAGTCCTGGGGGGGGGCTCCAAGAGACCCAGTACTTC. This sequence encodes CASSPGGGLQETQYF.